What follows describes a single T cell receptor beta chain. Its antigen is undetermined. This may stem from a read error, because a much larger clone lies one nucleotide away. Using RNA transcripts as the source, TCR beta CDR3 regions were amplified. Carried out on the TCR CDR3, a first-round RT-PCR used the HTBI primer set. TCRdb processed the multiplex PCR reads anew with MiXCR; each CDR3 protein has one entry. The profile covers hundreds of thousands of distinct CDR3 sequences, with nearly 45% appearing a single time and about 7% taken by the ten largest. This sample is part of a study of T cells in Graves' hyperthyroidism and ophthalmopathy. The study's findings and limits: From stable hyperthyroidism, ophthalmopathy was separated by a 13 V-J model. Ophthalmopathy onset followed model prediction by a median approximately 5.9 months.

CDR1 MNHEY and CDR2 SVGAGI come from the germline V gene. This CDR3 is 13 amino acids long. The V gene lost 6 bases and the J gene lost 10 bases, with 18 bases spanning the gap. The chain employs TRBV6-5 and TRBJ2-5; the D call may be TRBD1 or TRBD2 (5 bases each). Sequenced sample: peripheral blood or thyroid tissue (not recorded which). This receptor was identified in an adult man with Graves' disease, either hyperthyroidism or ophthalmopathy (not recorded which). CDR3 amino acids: CASRMGPSHSQYF. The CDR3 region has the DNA TGTGCCAGCAGGATGGGACCATCGCATAGCCAGTACTTC.